Sequencing of this T cell receptor beta chain was carried out in a study of shared clonotypes between healthy human individuals (dated by TCRdb to 2020 to 2021). Describing the broader study: The cohort included a few men and a couple of women between 18 and 49 years of age. Per donor, three plates each were used for CD4 naive and CD4 memory, two for CD8 naive, and one for CD8 memory. To estimate repertoire size and how much clonotype sharing occurs between individuals, the study deeply sequenced the blood TCR repertoires of roughly 5 healthy adults. To increase sequencing depth and limit assay-specific biases, different laboratories used diverse techniques to prepare libraries and sequence TCR repertoires. Each donor's leukapheresis produced roughly between roughly 0.94 and 9.5 billion PBMCs.

For the CD8 naive samples, CD45RO-negative cells were positively selected for CCR7, yielding a CD45RA+CCR7+ population from which TemRA cells were excluded. Donors were healthy HIV-negative adults with no recently reported acute infections or vaccinations. Every donor was a Caucasian adult residing in Nashville, Tennessee, USA. Blood was collected by leukapheresis, and PBMCs were isolated by Ficoll-Histopaque density gradient centrifugation and then cryopreserved in liquid nitrogen vapor phase. Analytical flow cytometry was used to check the purity and quantity of every magnetically sorted T cell population. From each sorted fraction, genomic DNA was isolated and quantified by UV absorbance on a Nanodrop 2000c. General study outcomes and caveats: Larger estimated clonotype richness was generally found for naive subsets than for memory subsets. The genetic and exposure-history diversity represented was limited by the small number of donors. Only blood was sampled, and tissue TCR repertoires likely differ from those in blood. Pairwise subsampling indicated that sequencing depth was expected to affect the degree of clonotype sharing among donors. Clonotypes shared by all four sorted-subset donors showed higher generation probabilities than non-shared clonotypes. Incomplete sequencing was indicated by rarefaction of sorted-subset datasets, despite the large sequencing depth. When a few donors were compared, the shared fraction of clonotypes was around 4.6% for naive CD4, more than 3% for naive CD8, 2.3% for memory CD4, and about 0.36% for memory CD8.

As regards this clone: What antigen it recognizes has not been identified. The sample holds no much larger clone one base away, and base qualities are not on file.

TCR CDR3 regions were amplified from genomic DNA by multiplex PCR using the deep immunoSEQ assay. Genomic DNA extracted from each cell subset was distributed evenly over all wells of several immunoSEQ 96-well plates, and each plate served as one replicate. For sorted subsets, 150 to 250 ng genomic DNA, equal to about 30,000 T cell genomes, was loaded into each replicate PCR. Purified libraries were measured with a Qubit 3.0 fluorometer, size-checked on a Bioanalyzer 2100, and measured again with the KAPA Library Quantification kit. A separate single-read 150-cycle Illumina NextSeq 550 flow cell was used to sequence each immunoSEQ 96-well plate. As for the authors' bioinformatics: Because the immunoSEQ output held only junctional sequences and lacked quality scores, the filtering could not match the filtering applied to full-length reads. To assign V/J genes and CDR3, sequences were annotated using PyIR, a Python wrapper for IgBLAST v1.9, with IMGT germline references. Any read was removed if the V/J assignment was weak (E-value above 1e-6), the CDR3 was missing, or the read contained stop codons, out-of-frame junctions, or ambiguous translated residues. A V3J clonotype was defined by an identical inferred V gene, J gene, and CDR3 amino acid sequence. Percentage overlap between repertoires was computed as shared unique clonotypes divided by the size of the smaller repertoire. Three approaches were used to assess repertoire richness: RTK rarefaction, the Chao1 estimator, and Recon v2.1 estimates of unobserved clonotypes. For all TCRbeta clonotypes obtained by the gDNA method from four donors, generation probabilities were computed with OLGA. The clones in this table, taken by TCRdb from immuneACCESS, are in-frame only. Not every clone is retained; where verified, under half of the shortfall comes from an unresolved V gene, and the cause of the rest is unknown. V and J calls and clone size come straight from that table; D and trimming were deduced from the DNA. Present in this sample are under 1 million clones, around 93% of which were seen just once. The ten biggest clones cover approximately 25% of the sample.

The specimen was naive CD8+ T cells sorted from blood. The label giving this sample's cell subset or site can be read as: CD45RA+CCR7+. This sequence was found in a man aged 25 to 40 in good health.

The CDR3 is CASSQEKTTGLNTEAFF. Read as DNA, the sequence is TGCGCCAGCAGCCAAGAAAAGACGACAGGATTGAACACTGAAGCTTTCTTT. The chain is encoded by TRBV4-1 joined to TRBJ1-1; perhaps TRBD1 is the D gene, with 6 bases matching. CDR1 and CDR2 are read off the germline V gene as MGHRA and YSYEKL. V loses 0 bases of germline sequence and J loses 0 bases, and the interval between the two ends is 14 bases. There are 17 amino acids in the CDR3, from cysteine to phenylalanine inclusive. Only the CDR3 region is kept as DNA, spanning 51 bases read in frame from base 1.